This T cell receptor (beta chain) was documented in a study of shared clonotypes between healthy human individuals. Study details: The donor group consisted of a couple of women and a few men, aged 18 to 49. Overall study results and limits: Measured sharing among donors was expected to vary with sequencing depth.

As for this clone: Its cognate antigen is unknown.

Researchers divided each subset's genomic DNA evenly across several immunoSEQ plates. Authors' analysis steps: ImmunoSEQ sequences covered only the junction and lacked quality scores; filtering therefore differed. This table comes from immunoSEQ multiplex PCR, and its TCRdb copy is limited to in-frame clones, with some not included. V and J calls and clone size follow that table, whereas D and trimming were derived from the DNA. The table includes 450,000 to 500,000 clones, roughly 78% detected once. CDR3 size: 12 residues. V was shortened by 9 bases and J by 4 bases, with 10 bases between the two germline ends. From germline, CDR1 is KGHSH and CDR2 LQKENI.

The chain links TRBV18 to TRBJ2-1; D is unclear. Specimen: PBMCs. The receptor comes from a woman in her thirties or forties in good health. Some clones in this sample may be carry-over from other donors' samples. The CDR3 region is CASWNLYNEQFF. In nucleotides, the CDR3 is TGTGCCAGTTGGAACCTTTACAATGAGCAGTTCTTC.